This paragraph covers one TCR beta chain sequence. The antigen remains unidentified. After removal of 7 bases from V and 7 bases from J, the junction contained 3 bases not matched to a gene. Germline V gene data show CDR1 as SNHLY and CDR2 as FYNNEI. There are 13 residues in the CDR3. The data were obtained in a study of memory CD4+ T cells and cytomegalovirus serostatus. Study at large: This sample comes from healthy Belgian adults, eight to ten CMV seropositive, approximately 24 seronegative.

Single viable CD3+CD4+CD8-CD45RO+ cells were sorted as the memory CD4+ T cells. Produced via immunoSEQ multiplex PCR; TCRdb's table is partial and in-frame only. The sample lists 50,000 or so clones; roughly 79% were seen once. Study findings and constraints: CD4+ memory repertoires contained 67 of 164 reported CMV TCRbeta sequences.

This receptor was taken from an adult in good health and CMV-seronegative. The sequencing sample was made of memory CD4+ T cells from blood. The rearrangement uses TRBV2 and TRBJ1-6, with TRBD1 matching 8 bases. The CDR3 DNA reads TGTGCCAGCATGCAGGGGGCGAATTCACCCCTCCACTTT. This gives the protein CASMQGANSPLHF.